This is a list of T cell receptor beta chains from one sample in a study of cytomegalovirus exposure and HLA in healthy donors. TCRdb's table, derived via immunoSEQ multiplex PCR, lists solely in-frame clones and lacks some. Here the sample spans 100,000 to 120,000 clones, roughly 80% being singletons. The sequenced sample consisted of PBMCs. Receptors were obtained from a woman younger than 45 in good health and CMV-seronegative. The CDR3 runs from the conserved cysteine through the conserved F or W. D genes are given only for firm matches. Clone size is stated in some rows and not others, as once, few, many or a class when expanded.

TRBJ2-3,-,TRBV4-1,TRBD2,CASSQETSLSTDTQYF,TGCGCCAGCAGCCAAGAGACTAGCCTTAGCACAGATACGCAGTATTTT
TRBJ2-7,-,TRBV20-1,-,CSAGLEQQYF,TGCAGTGCAGGACTGGAGCAGCAGTACTTC
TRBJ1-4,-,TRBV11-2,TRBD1,CASSTNRGRITSQKLFF,TGTGCCAGCAGCACAAACAGGGGGCGAATAACGAGTCAAAAACTGTTTTTT
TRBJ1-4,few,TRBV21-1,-,CASSADRVEKLFF,TGTGCCAGCAGCGCCGACAGGGTAGAAAAACTGTTTTTT
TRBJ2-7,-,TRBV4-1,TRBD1,CASSQTGDEQYF,TGCGCCAGCAGCCAGACAGGGGACGAGCAGTACTTC
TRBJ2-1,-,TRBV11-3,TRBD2,CASSLLAGGDGEQFF,TGTGCCAGCAGCTTGCTAGCGGGAGGGGATGGTGAGCAGTTCTTC
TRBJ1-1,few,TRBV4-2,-,CASSREKTGTSGTEAFF,TGTGCCAGCAGCCGGGAAAAGACCGGGACTTCGGGCACTGAAGCTTTCTTT
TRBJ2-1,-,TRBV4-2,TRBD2,CASSQGIAGLNEQFF,TGTGCCAGCAGCCAAGGAATAGCGGGACTAAATGAGCAGTTCTTC
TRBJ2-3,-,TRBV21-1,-,CARHRQGYLAGAKDTQYF,TGTGCCAGACATCGGCAGGGTTATCTAGCGGGAGCCAAAGATACGCAGTATTTT
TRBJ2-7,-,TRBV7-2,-,CASSLAGGVEQYF,TGTGCCAGCAGCTTAGCCGGAGGGGTCGAGCAGTACTTC
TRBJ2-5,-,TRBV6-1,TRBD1,CASGFGQGKETQYF,TGTGCCAGCGGCTTCGGACAGGGGAAAGAGACCCAGTACTTC
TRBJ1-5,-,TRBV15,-,CATSRDLGNQPQHF,TGTGCCACCAGCAGAGATCTCGGCAATCAGCCCCAGCATTTT
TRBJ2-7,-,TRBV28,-,CASSLLAGEGYEQYF,TGTGCCAGCAGTTTATTGGCAGGGGAAGGCTACGAGCAGTACTTC
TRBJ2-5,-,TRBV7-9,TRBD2,CASSLNAGGQETQYF,TGTGCCAGCAGCTTAAATGCGGGAGGGCAAGAGACCCAGTACTTC
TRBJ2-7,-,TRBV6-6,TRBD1,CASSTTEAGGSYEQYF,TGTGCCAGCAGTACTACCGAGGCAGGGGGCTCCTACGAGCAGTACTTC
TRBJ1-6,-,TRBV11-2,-,CASSPSGGDNSPLHF,TGTGCCAGCAGTCCGAGTGGGGGGGATAATTCACCCCTCCACTTT
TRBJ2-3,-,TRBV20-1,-,CSASPANTQYF,TGCAGTGCTAGCCCCGCTAATACGCAGTATTTT
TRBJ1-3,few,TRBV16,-,CASSQSAGETGNTIYF,TGTGCCAGCAGCCAATCGGCGGGGGAAACTGGAAACACCATATATTTT
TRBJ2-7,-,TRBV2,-,CASSEGSTRGSYEQYF,TGTGCCAGCAGTGAAGGTTCGACTAGAGGATCCTACGAGCAGTACTTC
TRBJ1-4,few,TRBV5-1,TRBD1,CASSLRQGAGEKLFF,TGCGCCAGCAGCTTACGCCAGGGGGCAGGTGAAAAACTGTTTTTT
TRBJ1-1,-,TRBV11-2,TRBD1,CASSLYTGGNTEAFF,TGTGCCAGCAGCTTATATACAGGGGGGAACACTGAAGCTTTCTTT
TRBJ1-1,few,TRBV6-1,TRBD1,CASKIQGAGPEAFF,TGTGCCAGCAAAATACAGGGGGCGGGACCTGAAGCTTTCTTT
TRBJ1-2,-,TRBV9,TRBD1,CASSVGGGGSGYTF,TGTGCCAGCAGCGTAGGCGGAGGGGGCAGTGGCTACACCTTC
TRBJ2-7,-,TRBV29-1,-,CSVESAWGPEQYF,TGCAGCGTTGAATCAGCGTGGGGCCCCGAGCAGTACTTC
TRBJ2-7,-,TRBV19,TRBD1,CASRSTGTAYEQYF,TGTGCCAGTAGATCGACAGGGACCGCCTACGAGCAGTACTTC
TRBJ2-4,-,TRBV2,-,CASSTGLRENIQYF,TGTGCCAGCAGCACGGGACTTAGGGAAAACATTCAGTACTTC
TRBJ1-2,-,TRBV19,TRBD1,CASRTRGLDGYTF,TGTGCCAGTAGGACCAGGGGGCTGGATGGCTACACCTTC
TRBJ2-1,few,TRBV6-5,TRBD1,CASSFDRGPYNEQFF,TGTGCCAGCAGTTTCGACAGGGGGCCCTACAATGAGCAGTTCTTC
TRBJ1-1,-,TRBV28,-,CASKGSGNTEAFF,TGTGCCAGCAAGGGGTCGGGGAACACTGAAGCTTTCTTT
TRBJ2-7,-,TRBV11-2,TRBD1,CASSANSGQGGYEQYF,TGTGCCAGCAGCGCGAACTCGGGACAGGGAGGCTACGAGCAGTACTTC
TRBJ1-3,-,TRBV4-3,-,CASSQFWAGSSGNTIYF,TGCGCCAGCAGCCAATTCTGGGCCGGTAGCTCTGGAAACACCATATATTTT
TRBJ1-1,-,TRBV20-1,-,CSAEVSTEAFF,TGCAGTGCCGAAGTTAGCACTGAAGCTTTCTTT
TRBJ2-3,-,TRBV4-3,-,CASSQDLALTSDTQYF,TGCGCCAGCAGCCAAGATCTAGCCCTAACCTCAGATACGCAGTATTTT
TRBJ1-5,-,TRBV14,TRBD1,CASSDRGNQPQHF,TGTGCCAGCAGCGACAGGGGGAATCAGCCCCAGCATTTT
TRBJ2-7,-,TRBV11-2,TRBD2,CASSLGVAGGNSYEQYF,TGTGCCAGCAGCTTAGGGGTGGCGGGGGGCAATTCCTACGAGCAGTACTTC
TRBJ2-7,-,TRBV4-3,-,CASSQGMGPYEQYF,TGCGCCAGCAGCCAAGGTATGGGGCCGTACGAGCAGTACTTC
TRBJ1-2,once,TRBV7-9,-,CASSLSGQRFYGYTF,TGTGCCAGCAGCTTAAGTGGACAGCGTTTCTATGGCTACACCTTC
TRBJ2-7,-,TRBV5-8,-,CASSFDSYEQYF,TGTGCCAGCAGCTTTGACAGTTACGAGCAGTACTTC
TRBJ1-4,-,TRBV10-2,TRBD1,CASMEDRYTTNEKLFF,TGCGCCAGCATGGAGGACAGGTATACAACTAATGAAAAACTGTTTTTT
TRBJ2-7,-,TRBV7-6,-,CASSSQGADYEQYF,TGTGCCAGCAGCTCCCAGGGTGCGGATTACGAGCAGTACTTC
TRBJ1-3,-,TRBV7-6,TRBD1,CASSLGTGVANTIYF,TGTGCCAGCAGCTTAGGGACAGGGGTCGCAAACACCATATATTTT
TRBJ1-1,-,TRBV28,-,CASSLSWTNYANTEAFF,TGTGCCAGCAGTTTATCATGGACAAATTACGCTAACACTGAAGCTTTCTTT
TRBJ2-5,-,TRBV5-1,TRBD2,CASASGEGGETQYF,TGCGCCAGCGCGAGCGGGGAGGGTGGAGAGACCCAGTACTTC
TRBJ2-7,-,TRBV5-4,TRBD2,CASSLGGTRTLYEQYF,TGTGCCAGCAGCCTGGGGGGGACTAGAACCCTCTACGAGCAGTACTTC
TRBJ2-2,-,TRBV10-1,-,CAERGSGLNTGELFF,TGCGCCGAGCGAGGTAGCGGACTAAACACCGGGGAGCTGTTTTTT
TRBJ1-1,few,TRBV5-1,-,CASSGVGVSTEAFF,TGCGCCAGCAGTGGGGTAGGGGTGAGTACTGAAGCTTTCTTT
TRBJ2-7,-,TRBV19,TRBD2,CASRGASGSYEQYF,TGTGCCAGTAGAGGAGCTAGCGGGTCTTACGAGCAGTACTTC
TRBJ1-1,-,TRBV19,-,CASSGPGGFAEAFF,TGTGCCAGTAGCGGCCCAGGTGGGTTCGCTGAAGCTTTCTTT
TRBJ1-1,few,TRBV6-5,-,CASSTANTEAFF,TGTGCCAGCAGTACAGCTAACACTGAAGCTTTCTTT
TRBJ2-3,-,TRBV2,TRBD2,CASRVTAGGHDTQYF,TGTGCCAGCAGGGTTACAGCGGGGGGGCATGATACGCAGTATTTT
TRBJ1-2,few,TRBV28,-,CASSSNNYGYTF,TGTGCCAGCAGTTCCAATAACTATGGCTACACCTTC
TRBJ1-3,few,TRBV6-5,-,CASRSTGGNTIYF,TGTGCCAGCAGATCGACGGGTGGAAACACCATATATTTT
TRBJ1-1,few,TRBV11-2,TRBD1,CASSLGGTGLNTEAFF,TGTGCCAGCAGCTTAGGCGGGACAGGACTAAACACTGAAGCTTTCTTT
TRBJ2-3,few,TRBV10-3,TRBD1,CAISERGQGADTQYF,TGTGCCATCAGTGAGAGGGGGCAGGGGGCAGATACGCAGTATTTT
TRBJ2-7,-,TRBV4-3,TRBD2,CASSPRLAGVSYEQYF,TGCGCCAGCAGCCCCCGGTTAGCGGGGGTCTCCTACGAGCAGTACTTC